This T cell receptor (beta chain) came from a study of CD4 T cells in relation to SARS-CoV-2 and coronaviruses. Study outcomes and limitations: About 65% of donors had memory CD4+ clonotypes crossrecognizing SARS-CoV-2 and common cold coronavirus spike.

Assay: immunoSEQ multiplex PCR; the TCRdb copy retains only in-frame clones and omits some. The sample includes fewer than 20,000 clones, more than 65% of them seen just once. A note on this clone: What it recognizes is unknown.

The CDR3 contains 14 residues. Trimming at V came to 10 bases and at J to 1 base, leaving 8 bases not matched to a gene. Germline V gene lookup returns CDR1 SNHLY and CDR2 FYNNEI. CD4+ T cells from unexposed donors were obtained before the COVID-19 pandemic (2011-2018). CD4+ T cells were isolated from the cells after 10 days of culture. The V and J genes are TRBV2 and TRBJ2-3, with 7 bases aligning to TRBD2. The sequence was obtained from a human donor in good health. The sample consisted of CD4+ T cells from PBMCs, cultured in vitro. This CDR3 reads CATTAGSGTDTQYF. The CDR3, as DNA: TGTGCCACCACAGCGGGGAGCGGCACAGATACGCAGTATTTT.